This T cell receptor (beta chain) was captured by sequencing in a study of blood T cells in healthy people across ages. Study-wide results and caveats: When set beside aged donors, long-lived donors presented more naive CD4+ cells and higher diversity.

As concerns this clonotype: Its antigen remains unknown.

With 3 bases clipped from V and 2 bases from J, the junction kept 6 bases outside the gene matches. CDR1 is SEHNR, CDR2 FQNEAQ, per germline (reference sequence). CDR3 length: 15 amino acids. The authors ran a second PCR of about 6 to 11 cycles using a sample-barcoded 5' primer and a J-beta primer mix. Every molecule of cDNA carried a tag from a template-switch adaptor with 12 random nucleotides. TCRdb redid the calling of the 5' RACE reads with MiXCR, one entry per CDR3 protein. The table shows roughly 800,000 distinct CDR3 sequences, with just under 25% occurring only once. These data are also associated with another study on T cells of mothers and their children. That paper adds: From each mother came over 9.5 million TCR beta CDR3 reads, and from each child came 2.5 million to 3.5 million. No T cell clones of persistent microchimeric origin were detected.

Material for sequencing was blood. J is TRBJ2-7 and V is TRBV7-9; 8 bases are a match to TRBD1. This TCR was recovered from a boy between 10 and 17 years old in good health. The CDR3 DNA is TGTGCCAGCAGCTTCCGGGACAGGTCACCCTACGAGCAGTACTTC. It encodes CASSFRDRSPYEQYF.